This T cell receptor (beta chain) derives from a study of control samples from healthy donors and cancer patients. Method: immunoSEQ multiplex PCR; TCRdb's copy keeps in-frame clones and lacks some. This sample yields 100,000 to 150,000 clones, of which 90% are seen a single time; about 2.3% belongs to the top ten. The TCR sequence derives from a middle-aged man in good health. Specimen: blood.

CDR3 nucleotides: TGTGCCAGCAGCTTAGTAGTAGGGGGGGACTATGGCTACACCTTC. Translated: CASSLVVGGDYGYTF. The gene calls are TRBV13 and TRBJ1-2, with D perhaps matching TRBD1 (6 bases). This CDR3 spans 15 amino acids. Per the germline V gene, CDR1 is PRHDT and CDR2 is FYEKMQ (reference sequence). V lost 1 base and J 3 bases, leaving 12 bases between the germline ends.